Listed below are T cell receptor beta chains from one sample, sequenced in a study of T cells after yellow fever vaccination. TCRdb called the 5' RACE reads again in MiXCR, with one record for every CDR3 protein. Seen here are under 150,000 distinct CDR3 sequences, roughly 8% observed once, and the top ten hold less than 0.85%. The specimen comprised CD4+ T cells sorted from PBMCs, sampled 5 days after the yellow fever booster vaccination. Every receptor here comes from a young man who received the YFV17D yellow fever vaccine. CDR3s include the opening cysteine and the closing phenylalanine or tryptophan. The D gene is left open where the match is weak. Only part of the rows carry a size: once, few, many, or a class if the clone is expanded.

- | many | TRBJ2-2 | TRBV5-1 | TGCGCCAGCAGCTTGACCAGCCTCACCGGGGAGCTGTTTTTT | CASSLTSLTGELFF
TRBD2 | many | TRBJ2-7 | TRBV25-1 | TGTGCCAGCACGCGGGGGAACTACGAGCAGTACTTC | CASTRGNYEQYF
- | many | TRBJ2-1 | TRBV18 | TGTGCCAGCTCACAAAGCGGTAGCCCCTACAATGAGCAGTTCTTC | CASSQSGSPYNEQFF
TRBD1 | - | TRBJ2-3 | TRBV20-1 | TGCAGTGCTAGGGCAGGGGGAGATACGCAGTATTTT | CSARAGGDTQYF
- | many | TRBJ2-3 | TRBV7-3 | TGTGCCAGCAGCCCAAGTCCGCTAGGCGATACGCAGTATTTT | CASSPSPLGDTQYF
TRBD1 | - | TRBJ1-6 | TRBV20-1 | TGCAGTGCTACCGGCAGGGCAGGGGGTCTTATGAATTCACCCCTCCACTTT | CSATGRAGGLMNSPLHF
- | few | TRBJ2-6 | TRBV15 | TGTGCCACCAGCAGAGATCGGGTGGGGACCTCTGGGGCCAACGTCCTGACTTTC | CATSRDRVGTSGANVLTF
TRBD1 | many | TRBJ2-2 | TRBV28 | TGTGCCGGGACAGGTTACACCGGGGAGCTGTTTTTT | CAGTGYTGELFF
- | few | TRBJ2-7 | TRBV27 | TGTGCCAGCAGTTTTGCCGGCCCTCAGTACGAGCAGTACTTC | CASSFAGPQYEQYF
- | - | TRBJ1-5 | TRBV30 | TGTGCCTGGAGTCGAGAAGGGAATCAGCCCCAGCATTTT | CAWSREGNQPQHF
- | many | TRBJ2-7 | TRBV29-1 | TGCAGCGCGAACTCCGACGGCTACGAGCAGTACTTC | CSANSDGYEQYF
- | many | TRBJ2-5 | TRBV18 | TGTGCCAGCTCACCTGGTCTTGAACCGGAGACCCAGTACTTC | CASSPGLEPETQYF
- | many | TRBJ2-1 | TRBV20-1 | TGCAGTGCTAGAGATCAAGGCTATGAGCAGTTCTTC | CSARDQGYEQFF
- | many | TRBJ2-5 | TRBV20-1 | TGCAGTGCTAGAAGGGAGCACGTGGAGACCCAGTACTTC | CSARREHVETQYF
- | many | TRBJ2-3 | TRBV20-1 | TGCAGTGCTAGTTTCGAGACTGGGGATACGCAGTATTTT | CSASFETGDTQYF
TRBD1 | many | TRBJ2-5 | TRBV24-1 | TGTGCCACCAGTGATAGTGGACAGGGGAGAGAGACCCAGTACTTC | CATSDSGQGRETQYF
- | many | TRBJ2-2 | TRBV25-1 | TGTGCCAGCAGTCGAAGGAACACCGGGGAGCTGTTTTTT | CASSRRNTGELFF
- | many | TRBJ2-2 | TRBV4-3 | TGCGCCAGCAGCCTTCAGGTCAACTCGAACACCGGGGAGCTGTTTTTT | CASSLQVNSNTGELFF
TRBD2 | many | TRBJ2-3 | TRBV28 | TGTGCCAGCAGTGCATTGACTAGCGGGAGCGGAGATACGCAGTATTTT | CASSALTSGSGDTQYF
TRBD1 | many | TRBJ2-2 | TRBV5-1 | TGCGCCAGCAGCTCACCTTCGGGACAGCCCAACACCGGGGAGCTGTTTTTT | CASSSPSGQPNTGELFF
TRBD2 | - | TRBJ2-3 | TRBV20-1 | TGCTGTGCTAGATACTGGGCTAGCGGCAGCACAGATACGCAGTATTTT | CCARYWASGSTDTQYF
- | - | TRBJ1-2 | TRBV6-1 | TGTGCCAGCAGCTCAGACCCCTGGGGCTATGGCTACACCTTC | CASSSDPWGYGYTF
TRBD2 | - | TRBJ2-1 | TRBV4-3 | TGCGCCAGCAGCCTGGGACTACTAAACAATGAGCAGTTCTTC | CASSLGLLNNEQFF
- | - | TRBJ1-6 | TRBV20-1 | TGCAGTGCTAGAGATGGATCGTATAATTCACCCCTCCACTTT | CSARDGSYNSPLHF
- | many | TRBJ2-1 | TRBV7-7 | TGTGCTAGCAGCCAGGGGACTGCCTCCAATGAGCAGTTCTTC | CASSQGTASNEQFF
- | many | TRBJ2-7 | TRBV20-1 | TGCAGTGCTAGCCGGGACCCCAGGTACGAGCAGTACTTC | CSASRDPRYEQYF
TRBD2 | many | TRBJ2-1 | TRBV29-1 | TGCAGCGTCCGGACTAGCGGGAGGTACAATGAGCAGTTCTTC | CSVRTSGRYNEQFF
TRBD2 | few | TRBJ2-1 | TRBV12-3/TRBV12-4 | TGTGCCAGCAATCCTTCGCGCCGGGCTAGCGGCGGGTTCTTC | CASNPSRRASGGFF
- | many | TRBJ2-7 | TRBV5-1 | TGCGCCAGCAGCTCGGCCCTCACCGGGGAGCAGTACTTC | CASSSALTGEQYF
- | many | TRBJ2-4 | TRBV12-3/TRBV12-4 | TGTGCCAGCAGTTTAGGGGGGAGCGCCAAAAACATTCAGTACTTC | CASSLGGSAKNIQYF
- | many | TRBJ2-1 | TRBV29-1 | TGCAGCGTTCAGGGCAACCATGAGCAGTTCTTC | CSVQGNHEQFF
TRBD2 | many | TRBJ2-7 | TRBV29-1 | TGCAGCGTTGAGCAGCGGGGATACGAGCAGTACTTC | CSVEQRGYEQYF
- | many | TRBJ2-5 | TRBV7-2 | TGTGCCAGCAAGAGCTGGGGTGGGACCCAGTACTTC | CASKSWGGTQYF
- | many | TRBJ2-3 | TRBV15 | TGTGCCACCAGCAGCGAAATTTCAGATACGCAGTATTTT | CATSSEISDTQYF
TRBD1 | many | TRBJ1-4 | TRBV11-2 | TGTGCCAGCAGCTTAGACCGCCGAACCGGGACAGGAAATGAAAAACTGTTTTTT | CASSLDRRTGTGNEKLFF
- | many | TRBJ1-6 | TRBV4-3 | TGCGCCAGCAGCCAAGATTACCCAGGGGTCTCACCCCTCCACTTT | CASSQDYPGVSPLHF
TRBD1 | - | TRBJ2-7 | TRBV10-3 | TGTGCCATCAGCCTCCGGGACAGTGATACCTCCGAGCAGTACTTC | CAISLRDSDTSEQYF
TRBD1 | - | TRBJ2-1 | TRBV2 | TGTGCCAGCAGTGGACAGGGCTACAATGAGCAGTTCTTC | CASSGQGYNEQFF
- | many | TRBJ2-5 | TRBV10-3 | TGTGCCATCAGTGAGCGTTCGGGGTCCCACCCGGAGCAAGAGACCCAGTACTTC | CAISERSGSHPEQETQYF
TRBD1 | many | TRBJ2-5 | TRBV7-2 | TGTGCCAGCAGCGACAGGGGAAGAGAGACCCAGTACTTC | CASSDRGRETQYF
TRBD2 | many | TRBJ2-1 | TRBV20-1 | TGCAGTGCTAGATTGAAGGCGGGAGTAGGTTCCAATGAGCAGTTCTTC | CSARLKAGVGSNEQFF
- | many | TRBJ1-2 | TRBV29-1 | TGCAGCGTCGTCGGGACGGCGAATTACAACTATGGCTACACCTTC | CSVVGTANYNYGYTF
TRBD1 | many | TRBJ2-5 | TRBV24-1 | TGTGCCACCTCCCCTGGGTGGACAGGGGGTAGCGAGACCCAGTACTTC | CATSPGWTGGSETQYF
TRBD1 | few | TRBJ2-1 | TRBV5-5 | TGTGCCAGCAGCCGGGACAGCGGAGCCGGTGAGCAGTTCTTC | CASSRDSGAGEQFF
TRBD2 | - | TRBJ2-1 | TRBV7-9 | TGTGCCAGCAGCTTAGCTGCCGGGAGGGGCCTGTTCTTC | CASSLAAGRGLFF
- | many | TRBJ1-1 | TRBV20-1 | TGCAGTGCTAGAGATCCGGCAGGTGTGGACACTGAAGCTTTCTTT | CSARDPAGVDTEAFF
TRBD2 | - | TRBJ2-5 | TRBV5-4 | TGTGCCAGCAGCTCGCGGACTAGCGCAAAAGAGACCCAGTACTTC | CASSSRTSAKETQYF
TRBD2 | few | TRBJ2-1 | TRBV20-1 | TGCAGTGCTAGAGCCCCGGGACTAGCGGACAATGAGCAGTTCTTC | CSARAPGLADNEQFF
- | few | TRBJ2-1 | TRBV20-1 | TGCAGTGCTAGAGATACCCGGGGTGGCTCCTACAATGAGCAGTTCTTC | CSARDTRGGSYNEQFF
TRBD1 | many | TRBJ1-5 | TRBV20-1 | TGCAGTGCTAGCAGGGGGGGCAATCAGCCCCAGCATTTT | CSASRGGNQPQHF